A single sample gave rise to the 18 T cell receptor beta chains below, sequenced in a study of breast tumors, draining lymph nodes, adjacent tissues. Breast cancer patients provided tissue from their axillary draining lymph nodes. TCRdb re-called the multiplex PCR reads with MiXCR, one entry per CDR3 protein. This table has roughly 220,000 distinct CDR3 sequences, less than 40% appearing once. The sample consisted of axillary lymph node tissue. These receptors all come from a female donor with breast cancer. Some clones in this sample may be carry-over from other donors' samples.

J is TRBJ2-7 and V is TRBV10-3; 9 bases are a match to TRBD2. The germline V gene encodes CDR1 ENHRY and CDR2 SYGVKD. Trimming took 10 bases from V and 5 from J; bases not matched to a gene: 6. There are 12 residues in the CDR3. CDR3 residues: CATGLASHEQYF. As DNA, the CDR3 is TGTGCCACTGGACTAGCGTCCCACGAGCAGTACTTC.

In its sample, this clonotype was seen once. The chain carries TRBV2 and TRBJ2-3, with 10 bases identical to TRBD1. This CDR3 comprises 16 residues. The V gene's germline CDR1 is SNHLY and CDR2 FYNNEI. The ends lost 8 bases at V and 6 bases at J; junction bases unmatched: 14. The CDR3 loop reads CASGGGQGSGYDTQYF. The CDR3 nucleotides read TGTGCCAGCGGGGGGGGACAGGGGTCAGGTTACGATACGCAGTATTTT.

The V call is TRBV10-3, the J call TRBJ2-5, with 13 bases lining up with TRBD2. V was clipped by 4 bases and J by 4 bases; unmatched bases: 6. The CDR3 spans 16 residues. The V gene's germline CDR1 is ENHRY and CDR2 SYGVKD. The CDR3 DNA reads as TGTGCCATCAGTGCAGGACTAGCGGGGGTTGGAGAGACCCAGTACTTC. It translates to CAISAGLAGVGETQYF.

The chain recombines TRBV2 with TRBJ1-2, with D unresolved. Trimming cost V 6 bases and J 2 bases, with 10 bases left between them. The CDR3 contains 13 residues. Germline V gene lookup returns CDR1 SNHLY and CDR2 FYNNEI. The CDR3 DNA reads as TGTGCCAGCAGCGTTGGGTGGAACTATGGCTACACCTTC. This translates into CASSVGWNYGYTF.

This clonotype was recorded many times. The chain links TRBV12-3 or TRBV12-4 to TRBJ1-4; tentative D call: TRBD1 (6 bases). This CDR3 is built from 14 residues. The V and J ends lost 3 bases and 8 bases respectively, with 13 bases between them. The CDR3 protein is CASSFLSRGEKLFF. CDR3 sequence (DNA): TGTGCCAGCAGTTTCTTGAGCAGGGGAGAAAAACTGTTTTTT.

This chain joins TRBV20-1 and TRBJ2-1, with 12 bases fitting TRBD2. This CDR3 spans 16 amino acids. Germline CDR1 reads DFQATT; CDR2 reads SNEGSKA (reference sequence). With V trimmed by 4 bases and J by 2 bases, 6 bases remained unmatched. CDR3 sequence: CSANPLAGGAYNEQFF. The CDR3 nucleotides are TGCAGTGCTAACCCACTAGCGGGGGGTGCCTACAATGAGCAGTTCTTC.

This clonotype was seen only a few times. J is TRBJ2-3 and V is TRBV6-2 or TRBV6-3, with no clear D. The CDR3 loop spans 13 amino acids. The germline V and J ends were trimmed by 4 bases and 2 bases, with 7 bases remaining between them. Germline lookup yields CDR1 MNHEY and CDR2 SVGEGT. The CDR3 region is CASSSDFTDTQYF. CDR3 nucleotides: TGTGCCAGCAGTTCTGACTTCACAGATACGCAGTATTTT.

CDR3 nucleotides: TGTGCCATCTGGGACAGGGCCTACGAGCAGTACTTC. Protein: CAIWDRAYEQYF. J is TRBJ2-7 and V is TRBV10-3; 9 bases match TRBD1. Germline V gene sequence: CDR1 ENHRY, CDR2 SYGVKD. This CDR3 region has 12 residues. V trimming: 8 bases; J trimming: 2 bases; junction bases outside the gene matches: 1.

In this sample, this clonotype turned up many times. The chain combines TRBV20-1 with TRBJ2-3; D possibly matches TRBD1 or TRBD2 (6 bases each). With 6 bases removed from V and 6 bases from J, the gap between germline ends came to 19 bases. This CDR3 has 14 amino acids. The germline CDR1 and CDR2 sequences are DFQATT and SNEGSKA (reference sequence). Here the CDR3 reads CSAKGGLASDTQYF. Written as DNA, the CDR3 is TGCAGTGCCAAAGGGGGGCTAGCAAGCGATACGCAGTATTTT.

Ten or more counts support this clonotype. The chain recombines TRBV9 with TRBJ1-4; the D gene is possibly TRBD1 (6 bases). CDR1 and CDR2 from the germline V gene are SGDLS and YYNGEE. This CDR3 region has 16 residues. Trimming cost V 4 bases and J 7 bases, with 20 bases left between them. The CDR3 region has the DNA TGTGCCAGCAGCTCCCCAGGCGAGGGGGAGGGTGAAAAACTGTTTTTT. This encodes CASSSPGEGEGEKLFF.

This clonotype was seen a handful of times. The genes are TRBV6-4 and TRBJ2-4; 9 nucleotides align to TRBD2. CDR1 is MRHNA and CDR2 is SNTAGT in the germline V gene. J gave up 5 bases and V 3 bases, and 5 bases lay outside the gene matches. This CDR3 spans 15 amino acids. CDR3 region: CASSERAGGQNIQYF. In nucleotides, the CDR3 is TGTGCCAGCAGTGAGCGAGCGGGGGGCCAAAACATTCAGTACTTC.

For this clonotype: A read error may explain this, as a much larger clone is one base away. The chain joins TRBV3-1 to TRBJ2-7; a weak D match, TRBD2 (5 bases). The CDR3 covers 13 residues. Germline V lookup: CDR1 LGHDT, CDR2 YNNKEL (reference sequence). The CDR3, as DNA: TGTGCCAGCAACCAAGGAGGATACTACGAGCAGTACTTC. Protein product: CASNQGGYYEQYF.

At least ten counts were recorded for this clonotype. The CDR3 nucleotides are TGTGCCAGCAGCCCGAAGACTAGCTGGGACACAGATACGCAGTATTTT. This codes for CASSPKTSWDTDTQYF. This chain connects TRBV7-3 to TRBJ2-3; TRBD2 matches at 7 bases. Germline trimming cut 5 bases from V and 2 bases from J; bases unmatched to any gene: 10. The germline gives CDR1 SGHTA, CDR2 FQGTGA. This CDR3 has 16 residues.

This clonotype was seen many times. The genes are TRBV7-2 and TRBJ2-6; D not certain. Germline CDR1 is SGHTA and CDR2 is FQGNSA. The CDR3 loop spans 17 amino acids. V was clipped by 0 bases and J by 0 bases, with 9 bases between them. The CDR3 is CASSLAPPGSGANVLTF. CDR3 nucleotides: TGTGCCAGCAGCTTAGCTCCCCCTGGCTCTGGGGCCAACGTCCTGACTTTC.

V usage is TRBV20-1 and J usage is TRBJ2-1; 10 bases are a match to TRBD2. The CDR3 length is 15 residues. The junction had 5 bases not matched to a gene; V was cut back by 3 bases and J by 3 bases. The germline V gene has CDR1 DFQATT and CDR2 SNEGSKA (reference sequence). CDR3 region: CSASPSGGFYNEQFF. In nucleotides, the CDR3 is TGCAGTGCTAGCCCTAGCGGGGGATTCTACAATGAGCAGTTCTTC.

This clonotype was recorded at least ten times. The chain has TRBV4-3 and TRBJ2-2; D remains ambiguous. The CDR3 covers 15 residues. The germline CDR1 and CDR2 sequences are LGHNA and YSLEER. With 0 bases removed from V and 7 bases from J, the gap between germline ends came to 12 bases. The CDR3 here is CASSQEDFWGGELFF. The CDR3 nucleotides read TGCGCCAGCAGCCAAGAGGATTTCTGGGGCGGGGAGCTGTTTTTT.

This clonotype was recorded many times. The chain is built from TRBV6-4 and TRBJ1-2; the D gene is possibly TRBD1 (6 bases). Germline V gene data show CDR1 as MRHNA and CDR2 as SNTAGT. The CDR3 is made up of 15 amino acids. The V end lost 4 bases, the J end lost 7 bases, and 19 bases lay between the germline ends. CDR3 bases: TGTGCCAGCAGTGTTACAGGGTCGGGGCAATTTGGCTACACCTTC. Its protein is CASSVTGSGQFGYTF.

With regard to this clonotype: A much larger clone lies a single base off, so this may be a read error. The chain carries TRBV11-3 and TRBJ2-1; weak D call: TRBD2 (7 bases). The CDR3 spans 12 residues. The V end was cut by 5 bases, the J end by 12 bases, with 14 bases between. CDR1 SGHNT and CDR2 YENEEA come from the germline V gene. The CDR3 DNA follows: TGTGCCAGCAGCCCGAGGGGGGGTGGGCAGTTCTTC. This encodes CASSPRGGGQFF.